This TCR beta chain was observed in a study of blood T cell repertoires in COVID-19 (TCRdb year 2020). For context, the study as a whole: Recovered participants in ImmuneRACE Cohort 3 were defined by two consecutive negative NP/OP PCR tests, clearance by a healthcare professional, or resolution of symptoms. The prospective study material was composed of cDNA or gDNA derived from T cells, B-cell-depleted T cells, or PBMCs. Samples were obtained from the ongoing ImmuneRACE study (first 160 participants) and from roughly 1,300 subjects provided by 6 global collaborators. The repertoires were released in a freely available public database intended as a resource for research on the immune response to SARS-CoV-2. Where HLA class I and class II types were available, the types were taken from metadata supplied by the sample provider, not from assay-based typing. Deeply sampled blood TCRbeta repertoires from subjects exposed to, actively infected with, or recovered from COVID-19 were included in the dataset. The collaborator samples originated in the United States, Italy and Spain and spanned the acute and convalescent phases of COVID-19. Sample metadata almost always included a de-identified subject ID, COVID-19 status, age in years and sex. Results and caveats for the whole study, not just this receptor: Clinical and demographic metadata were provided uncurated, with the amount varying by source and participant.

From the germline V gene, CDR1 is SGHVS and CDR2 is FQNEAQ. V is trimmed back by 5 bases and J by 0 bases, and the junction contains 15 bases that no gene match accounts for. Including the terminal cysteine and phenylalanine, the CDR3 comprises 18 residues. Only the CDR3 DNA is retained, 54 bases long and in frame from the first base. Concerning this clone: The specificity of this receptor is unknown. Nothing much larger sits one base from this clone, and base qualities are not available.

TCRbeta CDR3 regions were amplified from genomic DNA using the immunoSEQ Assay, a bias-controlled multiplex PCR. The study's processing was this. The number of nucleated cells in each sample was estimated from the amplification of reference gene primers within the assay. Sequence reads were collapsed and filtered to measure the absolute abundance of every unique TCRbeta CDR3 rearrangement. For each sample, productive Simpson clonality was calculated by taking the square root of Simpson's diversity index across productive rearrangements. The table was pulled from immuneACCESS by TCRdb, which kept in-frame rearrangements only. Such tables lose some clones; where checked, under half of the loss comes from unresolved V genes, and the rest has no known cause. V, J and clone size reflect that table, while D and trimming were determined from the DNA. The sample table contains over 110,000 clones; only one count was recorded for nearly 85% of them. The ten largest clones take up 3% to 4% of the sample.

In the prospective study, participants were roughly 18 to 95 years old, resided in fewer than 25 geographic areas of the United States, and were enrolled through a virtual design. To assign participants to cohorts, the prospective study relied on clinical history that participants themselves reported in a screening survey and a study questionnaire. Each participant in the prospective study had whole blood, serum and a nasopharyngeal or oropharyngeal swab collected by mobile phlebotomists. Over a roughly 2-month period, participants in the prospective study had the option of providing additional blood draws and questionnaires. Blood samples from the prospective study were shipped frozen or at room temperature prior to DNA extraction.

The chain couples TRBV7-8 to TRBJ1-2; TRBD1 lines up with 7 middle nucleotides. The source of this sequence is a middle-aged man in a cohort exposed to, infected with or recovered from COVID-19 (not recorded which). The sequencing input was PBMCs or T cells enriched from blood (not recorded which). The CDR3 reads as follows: CASSRPGGVGGTNYGYTF. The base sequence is TGTGCCAGCAGCCGTCCAGGGGGTGTCGGCGGAACTAACTATGGCTACACCTTC.